A single T cell receptor (beta chain) is shown here with its context. The data belong to a study of blood T cell repertoires in COVID-19. The repertoire was sequenced with immunoSEQ multiplex PCR; TCRdb's copy has only in-frame clones and lacks some. This sample yields 300,000 to 350,000 clones, of which roughly 90% are seen a single time; about 1% belongs to the top ten. Sample: peripheral blood. The sequence was collected from a woman aged 40 to 55 with COVID-19, enrolled during active disease.

CDR3 nucleotide sequence: TGTGCCAGCAGATTAACCGGGACAAGCTACAATGAGCAGTTCTTC. This sequence encodes CASRLTGTSYNEQFF. V is TRBV27 and J is TRBJ2-1; a possible D gene is TRBD1 (6 bases). This CDR3 is 15 amino acids long. From germline, CDR1 is MNHEY and CDR2 SMNVEV (reference sequence). Trimming took 6 bases from V and 3 from J, leaving 15 bases between them.